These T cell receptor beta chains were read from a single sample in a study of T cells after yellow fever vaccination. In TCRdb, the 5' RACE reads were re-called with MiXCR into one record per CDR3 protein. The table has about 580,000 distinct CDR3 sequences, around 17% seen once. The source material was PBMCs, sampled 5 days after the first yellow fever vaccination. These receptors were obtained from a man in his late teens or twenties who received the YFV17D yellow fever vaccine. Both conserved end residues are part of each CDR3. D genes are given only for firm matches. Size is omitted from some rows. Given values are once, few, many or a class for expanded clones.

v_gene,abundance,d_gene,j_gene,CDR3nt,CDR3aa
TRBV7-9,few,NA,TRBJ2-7,TGTGCCAGCAGCGAGTTCGGGGCAAGAGGGGAGCAGTACTTC,CASSEFGARGEQYF
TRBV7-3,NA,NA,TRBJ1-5,TGTGCCAGCAGCTTAACGCCGGATCAGCCCCAGCATTTT,CASSLTPDQPQHF
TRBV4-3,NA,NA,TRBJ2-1,TGCGCCAGCAGCCAAGTTCAGGCCAATAAAAATGAGCAGTTCTTC,CASSQVQANKNEQFF
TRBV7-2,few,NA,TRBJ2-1,TGTGCCAGCAGCCACCCCCTAAGAGACAATGAGCAGTTCTTC,CASSHPLRDNEQFF
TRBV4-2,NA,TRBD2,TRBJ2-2,TGTGCCAGCAGCCAAGAAGGGAGGGAGAACACCGGGGAGCTGTTTTTT,CASSQEGRENTGELFF
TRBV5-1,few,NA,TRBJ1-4,TGCGCCAGCAGCTTGTATGAGGGGCCAAATGAAAAACTGTTTTTT,CASSLYEGPNEKLFF
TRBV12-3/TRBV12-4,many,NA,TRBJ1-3,TGTGCCAGCACCCGGACTGCATCTGGAAACACCATATATTTT,CASTRTASGNTIYF
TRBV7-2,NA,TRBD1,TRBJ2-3,TGTGCCAGCAGCGTACGACAGGGACATACGCAGTATTTT,CASSVRQGHTQYF
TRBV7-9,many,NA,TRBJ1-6,TGTGCCAGCAGCTACCCCCCCGCGGGACTTTTT,CASSYPPAGLF
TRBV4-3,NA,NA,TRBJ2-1,TGCGCCAGCAGCCAGACCGGGACCGCCCCTCCGGAGCAGTTCTTC,CASSQTGTAPPEQFF
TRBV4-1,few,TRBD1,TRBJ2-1,TGCGCCAGCAGCCAAGATCTTTCAGGGGGCTTTTACAATGAGCAGTTCTTC,CASSQDLSGGFYNEQFF
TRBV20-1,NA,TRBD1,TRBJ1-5,TGCAGTGCTGCAGCGGACAGGGTAGACCAGCCCCAGCATTTT,CSAAADRVDQPQHF
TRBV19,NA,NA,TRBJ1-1,TGTGCCAGTGGGAGAGCGGACGGGGGCACTGAAGCTTTCTTT,CASGRADGGTEAFF
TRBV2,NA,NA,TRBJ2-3,TGTGCCAGCAGCAGTCCAGGGTTTCACCCAGATACGCAGTATTTT,CASSSPGFHPDTQYF
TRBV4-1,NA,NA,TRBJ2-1,TGCGCCAGCAGTATTGGGTCGGATGAGCAGTTCTTC,CASSIGSDEQFF
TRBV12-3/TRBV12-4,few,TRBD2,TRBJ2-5,TGTGCCATCTCCAGGCGGGGGGAGACCCAGTACTTC,CAISRRGETQYF
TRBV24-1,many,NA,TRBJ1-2,TGTGCCACCAGTGATTTGCGGACCGGGACCACGGGCTACACCTTC,CATSDLRTGTTGYTF
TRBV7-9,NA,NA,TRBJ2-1,TGTGCCAGCAGCCCAGTCCCGGCGGAGCAGTTCTTC,CASSPVPAEQFF
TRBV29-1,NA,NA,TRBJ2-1,TGCAGCGTTGTAACCATCTACAATGAGCAGTTCTTC,CSVVTIYNEQFF
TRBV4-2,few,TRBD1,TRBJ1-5,TGTGCCAGCAGCCTCGGAGGGACAGGTTCTTATAGCAATCAGCCCCAGCATTTT,CASSLGGTGSYSNQPQHF
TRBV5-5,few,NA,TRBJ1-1,TGTGCCAGCAGCTTGGGCTCGAGGACTGAAGCTTTCTTT,CASSLGSRTEAFF
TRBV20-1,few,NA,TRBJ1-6,TGCAGTGCACAGAGGATCCCTATCCAGTCACCCCTCCACTTT,CSAQRIPIQSPLHF
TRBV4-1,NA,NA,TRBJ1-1,TGCGCCAGCAGCCAAGCCTCGGGCGGGGGCACTGAAGCTTTCTTT,CASSQASGGGTEAFF
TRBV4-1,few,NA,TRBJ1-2,TGCGCCAGCAGCCAAGATGGTTGGCCACGCCACACCTTC,CASSQDGWPRHTF
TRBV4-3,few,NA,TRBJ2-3,TGCGCCAGCAGCCCAGGATGGGGGGGGGCCACAGATACGCAGTATTTT,CASSPGWGGATDTQYF
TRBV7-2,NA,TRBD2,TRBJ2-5,TGTGCCAGCACCGTCGGCGGGGGGAAAGAGACCCAGTACTTC,CASTVGGGKETQYF
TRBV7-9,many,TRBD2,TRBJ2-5,TGTGCCAGCAGCTCGCCGGGACTAGCGGGAGAGACCCAGTACTTC,CASSSPGLAGETQYF
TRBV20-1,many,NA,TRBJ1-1,TGCAGTGCTGGCGACGGCGGTTACACTGAAGCTTTCTTT,CSAGDGGYTEAFF
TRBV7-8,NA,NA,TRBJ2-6,TGTGCCAGCAGCAAGATTTACAGGGCCGGGGCCAACGTCCTGACTTTC,CASSKIYRAGANVLTF
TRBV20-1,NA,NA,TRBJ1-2,TGCAGTGCTAGTGGGGGGCTCGATGGCTACACCTTC,CSASGGLDGYTF
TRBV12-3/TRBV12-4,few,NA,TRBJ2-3,TGTGCCAGCAGGGCGACTAGGCCAGATACGCAGTATTTT,CASRATRPDTQYF
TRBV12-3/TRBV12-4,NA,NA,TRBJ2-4,TGTGCCAGCAGTTTCGCCTTGAACATTCAGTACTTC,CASSFALNIQYF
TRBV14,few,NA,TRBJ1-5,TGTGCCAGCAGCCAAGTACCCCAGGGGAGCAATCAGCCCCAGCATTTT,CASSQVPQGSNQPQHF
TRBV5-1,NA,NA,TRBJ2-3,TGCGCCAGCAGCTTGCTCGGGGACCAGAAGGATACGCAGTATTTT,CASSLLGDQKDTQYF
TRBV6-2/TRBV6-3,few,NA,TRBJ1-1,TGTGCCAGCAGTTACGAACGAGGCGACACTGAAGCTTTCTTT,CASSYERGDTEAFF
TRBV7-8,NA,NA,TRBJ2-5,TGTGCCAGCAGCTTAGTTTTAGTGGCAGAGACCCAGTACTTC,CASSLVLVAETQYF
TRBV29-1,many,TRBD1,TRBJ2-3,TGCAGCGTTGGGGGACAGCCATTCCTTAGCACAGATACGCAGTATTTT,CSVGGQPFLSTDTQYF
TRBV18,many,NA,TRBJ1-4,TGTGCCAGCTCACCGAGAGAGGGTGAGGAAAAACTGTTTTTT,CASSPREGEEKLFF
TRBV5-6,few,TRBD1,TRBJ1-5,TGTGCCAGCAGCGGACAGGGTGGAAATCAGCCCCAGCATTTT,CASSGQGGNQPQHF
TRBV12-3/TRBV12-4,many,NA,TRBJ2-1,TGTGCCAGCAGTTTAGCGCTCGCTGCTGAGCAGTTCTTC,CASSLALAAEQFF
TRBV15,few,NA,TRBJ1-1,TGTGCCACCAGCAGACTGGTCGCCTTGGAGGGGAACACTGAAGCTTTCTTT,CATSRLVALEGNTEAFF
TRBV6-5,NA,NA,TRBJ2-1,TGTGCCAGCAGTTACAGGGAGATATCCTACAATGAGCAGTTCTTC,CASSYREISYNEQFF
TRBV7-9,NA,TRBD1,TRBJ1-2,TGTGCCAGCAGCGGACCGGGACAGGGAGCTAGTGGCTACACCTTC,CASSGPGQGASGYTF
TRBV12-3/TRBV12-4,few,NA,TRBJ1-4,TGTGCCAGCGTTACTTGGGCTAATGAAAAACTGTTTTTT,CASVTWANEKLFF
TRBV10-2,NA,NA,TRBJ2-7,TGCGCCAGCACCTACGGACTGCCCTACGAGCAGTACTTC,CASTYGLPYEQYF
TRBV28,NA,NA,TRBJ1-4,TGTGCCAGCAGCCAGAGGGATGAAAAACTGTTTTTT,CASSQRDEKLFF
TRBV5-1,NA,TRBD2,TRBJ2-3,TGCGCCAGCAGGAAAGGACTAGCGGACACAGATACGCAGTATTTT,CASRKGLADTDTQYF
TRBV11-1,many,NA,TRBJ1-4,TGTGCCAGCAGCTTAAGTCTTGTGTTACATGGCGGGCCGGATGAAAAACTGTTTTTT,CASSLSLVLHGGPDEKLFF
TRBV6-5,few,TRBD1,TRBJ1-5,TGTGCCAGCAGTTACTCGGACAGGGGCAATCAGCCCCAGCATTTT,CASSYSDRGNQPQHF
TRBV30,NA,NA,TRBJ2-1,TGTGCCTGGAGTCGTGGGGTAGGCTACAATGAGCAGTTCTTC,CAWSRGVGYNEQFF
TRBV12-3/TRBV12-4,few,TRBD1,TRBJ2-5,TGTGCCAGCAGCCCCGCCGGGACAGAAGAGACCCAGTACTTC,CASSPAGTEETQYF
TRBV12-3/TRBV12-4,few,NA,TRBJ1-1,TGTGCCAGCACCTTTGGGCAGCAGAACACTGAAGCTTTCTTT,CASTFGQQNTEAFF
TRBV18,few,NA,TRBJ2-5,TGTGCCAGCTCACCCCCCAGCGTGGACCAAGAGACCCAGTACTTC,CASSPPSVDQETQYF
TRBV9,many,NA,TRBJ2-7,TGTGCCAGCAGCCCCGGGACATCCTCCTACGAGCAGTACTTC,CASSPGTSSYEQYF